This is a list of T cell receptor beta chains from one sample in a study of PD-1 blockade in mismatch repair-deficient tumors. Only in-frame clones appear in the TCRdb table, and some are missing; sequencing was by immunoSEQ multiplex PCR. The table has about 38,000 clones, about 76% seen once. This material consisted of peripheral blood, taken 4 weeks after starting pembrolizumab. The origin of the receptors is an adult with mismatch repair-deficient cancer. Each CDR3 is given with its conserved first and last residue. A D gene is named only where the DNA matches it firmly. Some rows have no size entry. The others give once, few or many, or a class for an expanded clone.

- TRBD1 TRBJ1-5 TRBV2 TGTGCCAGCAGGGAGACAGGGGTGAGTCAGCCCCAGCATTTT CASRETGVSQPQHF
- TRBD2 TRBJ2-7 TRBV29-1 TGCAGCGTTTCTCCCCTCCTAGCGGGAGACTACGAGCAGTACTTC CSVSPLLAGDYEQYF
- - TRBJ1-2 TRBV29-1 TGCAGCGTTGAAGGGTCGGGACCAAGGGACTATGGCTACACCTTC CSVEGSGPRDYGYTF
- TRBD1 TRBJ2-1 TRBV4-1 TGCGCCAGCAGCCAAGAAGGGGACAGGACCTACAATGAGCAGTTCTTC CASSQEGDRTYNEQFF
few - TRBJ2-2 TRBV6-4 TGTGCCAGCAGCGAACAGGGTAGCGACACCGGGGAGCTGTTTTTT CASSEQGSDTGELFF
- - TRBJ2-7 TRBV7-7 TGTGCTAGCAGCCTCCGTTTCAACGAGCAGTACTTC CASSLRFNEQYF
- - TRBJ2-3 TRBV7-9 TGTGCCAGCAGCTTCTTCGTGGGAGACACAGATACGCAGTATTTT CASSFFVGDTDTQYF
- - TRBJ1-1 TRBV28 TGTGCCAGCAGTTTACCTACCGTGGGGCTTTTATCTGAAGCTTTCTTT CASSLPTVGLLSEAFF
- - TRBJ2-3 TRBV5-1 TGCGCCAGCAGATTCGACGGAGTAAGCACAGATACGCAGTATTTT CASRFDGVSTDTQYF
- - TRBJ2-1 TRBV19 TGTGCCAGTAGTATGGGCGTAGCCAATGAGCAGTTCTTC CASSMGVANEQFF
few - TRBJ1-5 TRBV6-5 TGTGCCAGCAGTTGTCCGGGACGCAATCAGCCCCAGCATTTT CASSCPGRNQPQHF
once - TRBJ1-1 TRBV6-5 TGTGCCAGCAGTCGCGGTGGGGACACTGAAGCTTTCTTT CASSRGGDTEAFF
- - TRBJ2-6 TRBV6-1 TGTGCCAGCAGTGAACTCTCGAGGTTTGGGGCCAACGTCCTGACTTTC CASSELSRFGANVLTF
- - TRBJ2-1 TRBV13 TGTGCCAGCAGCTCCTTTTTGGGAAAGCGCCCCAATGAGCAGTTCTTC CASSSFLGKRPNEQFF
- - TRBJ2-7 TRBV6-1 TGTGCCAGCGATGAAGGGAGCTCCTACGAGCAATACTTC CASDEGSSYEQYF
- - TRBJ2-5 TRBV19 TGTGCCAGTAGTATCCAGGACCTGGAGACCCAGTACTTC CASSIQDLETQYF
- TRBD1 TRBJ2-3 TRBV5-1 TGCGCCAGCAGCCCGTACAGGGGACCTTACACAGATACGCAGTATTTT CASSPYRGPYTDTQYF
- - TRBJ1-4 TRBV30 TGTGCCTGGACTGTCCCGGCAGGGCGAGAGGGGGAAAAACTGTTTTTT CAWTVPAGREGEKLFF
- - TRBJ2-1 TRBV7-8 TGTGCCAGCAGCTTGCGCAATGAGCAGTTCTTC CASSLRNEQFF
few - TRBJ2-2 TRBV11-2 TGTGCCAGCAGCCTCCTAGAGAGAGGAGGCACCGGGGAGCTGTTTTTT CASSLLERGGTGELFF
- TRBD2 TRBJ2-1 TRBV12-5 TGTGCTAGTGGTTTGGAACTAGCGGGAGTCAATGAGCAGTTCTTC CASGLELAGVNEQFF
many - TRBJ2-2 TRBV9 TGTGCCAGCAGCGTGGGACTTCCGGGCGGGGAGCTGTTTTTT CASSVGLPGGELFF
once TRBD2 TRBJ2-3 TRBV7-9 TGTGCCAGCAGCTGGGGGGGGTCAGATACGCAGTATTTT CASSWGGSDTQYF
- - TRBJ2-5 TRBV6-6 TGTGCCAGCAGTTACTCCAGGGCATGGCAAGAGACCCAGTACTTC CASSYSRAWQETQYF
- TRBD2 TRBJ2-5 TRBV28 TGTGCCAGCAGTTTAGCTAGCGGGGTGGGACAAGAGACCCAGTACTTC CASSLASGVGQETQYF
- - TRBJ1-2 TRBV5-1 TGCGCCAGCAGCTTGGATATAAACAGATTAAGGGTCTATGGCTACACCTTC CASSLDINRLRVYGYTF
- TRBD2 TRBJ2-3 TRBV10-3 TGTGCCATCAGTGAGTCAGAGCGGGAGTTAGATACGCAGTATTTT CAISESERELDTQYF
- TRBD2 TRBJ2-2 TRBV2 TGTGCCAGCAGTGAGCCTAGCGGGAGGACCGACACCGGGGAGCTGTTTTTT CASSEPSGRTDTGELFF
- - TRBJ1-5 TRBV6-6 TGTGCCAGCACCACGGGGAACAATCAGCCCCAGCATTTT CASTTGNNQPQHF
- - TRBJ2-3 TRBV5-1 TGCGCCAGCAGCTTGTACACGGACCGCACAGATACGCAGTATTTT CASSLYTDRTDTQYF
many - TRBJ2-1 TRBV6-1 TGTGCCAGCAGGAATCCATCCTCCTACAATGAGCAGTTCTTC CASRNPSSYNEQFF
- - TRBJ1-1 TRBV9 TGTGCCAGCAGCGCCTTGACAGAAAGGGTAGCTTTCTTT CASSALTERVAFF
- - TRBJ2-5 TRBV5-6 TGTGCCAGCAGCTTGAGACGTGGGACTCGAGGGGAGACCCAGTACTTC CASSLRRGTRGETQYF
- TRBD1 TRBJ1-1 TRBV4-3 TGCGCCAGCAGCCAAGATCCTTTTCAGGGGGTGGTGAGGAACACTGAAGCTTTCTTT CASSQDPFQGVVRNTEAFF
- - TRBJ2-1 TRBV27 TGTGCCAGCAGTTTACAACCCCTTTACAATGAGCAGTTCTTC CASSLQPLYNEQFF
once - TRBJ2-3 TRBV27 TGTGCCAGCAGTCCGGAGGACACAGATACGCAGTATTTT CASSPEDTDTQYF
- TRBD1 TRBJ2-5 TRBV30 TGTGCCTGGAGTGTGGGACAGTCAAAGACCCAGTACTTC CAWSVGQSKTQYF
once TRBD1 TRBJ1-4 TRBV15 TGTGCCACCAGCACATGGACAGGGCCCCATGAAAAACTGTTTTTT CATSTWTGPHEKLFF
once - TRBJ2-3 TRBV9 TGTGCCAGCAGCCTAGGGAGAGTAAAGGATACGCAGTATTTT CASSLGRVKDTQYF
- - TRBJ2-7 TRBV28 TGTGCCAGCAGCCAACTTTCCGGGACTGACGACTACGAGCAGTACTTC CASSQLSGTDDYEQYF
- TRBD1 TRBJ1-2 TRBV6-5 TGTGCCAGCAGTTCGACAGGGGATAACTATGGCTACACCTTC CASSSTGDNYGYTF
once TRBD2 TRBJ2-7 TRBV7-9 TGTGCCAGCAGCTTAGTCTTGGGACTAGCGGTGAGCTCCTACGAGCAGTACTTC CASSLVLGLAVSSYEQYF